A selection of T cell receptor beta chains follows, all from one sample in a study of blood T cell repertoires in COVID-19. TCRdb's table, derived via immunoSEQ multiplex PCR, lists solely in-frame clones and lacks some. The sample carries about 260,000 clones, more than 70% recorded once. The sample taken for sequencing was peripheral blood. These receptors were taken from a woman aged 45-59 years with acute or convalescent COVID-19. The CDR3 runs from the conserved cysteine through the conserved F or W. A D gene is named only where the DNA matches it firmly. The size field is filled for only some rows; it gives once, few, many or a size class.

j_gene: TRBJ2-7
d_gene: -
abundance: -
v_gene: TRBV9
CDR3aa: CASSVDPLTRGDEQYF
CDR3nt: TGTGCCAGCAGCGTAGACCCCTTGACTAGAGGCGACGAGCAGTACTTC

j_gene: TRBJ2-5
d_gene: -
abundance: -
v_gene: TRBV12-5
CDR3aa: CASGLGFQETQYF
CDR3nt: TGTGCTAGTGGACTAGGTTTTCAAGAGACCCAGTACTTC

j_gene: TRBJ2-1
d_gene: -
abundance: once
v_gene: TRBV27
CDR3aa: CASSRPRGDEQFF
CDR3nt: TGTGCCAGCAGTCGTCCCAGGGGGGATGAGCAGTTCTTC

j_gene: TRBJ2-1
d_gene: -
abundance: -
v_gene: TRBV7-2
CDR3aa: CASSLVSRAVEQFF
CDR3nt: TGTGCCAGCAGCTTAGTTTCCAGGGCCGTTGAGCAGTTCTTC

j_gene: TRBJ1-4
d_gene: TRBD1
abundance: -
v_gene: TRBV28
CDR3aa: CASSYDSVGQGEKLFF
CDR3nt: TGTGCCAGCAGTTATGATTCAGTAGGACAGGGAGAAAAACTGTTTTTT

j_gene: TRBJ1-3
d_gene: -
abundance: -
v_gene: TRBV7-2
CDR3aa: CASSRLQGYGNTIYF
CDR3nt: TGTGCCAGCAGCCGTCTACAGGGTTACGGAAACACCATATATTTT

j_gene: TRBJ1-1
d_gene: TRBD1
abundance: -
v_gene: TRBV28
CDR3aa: CASSPGQGTEAFF
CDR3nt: TGTGCCAGCAGTCCGGGACAGGGCACTGAAGCTTTCTTT

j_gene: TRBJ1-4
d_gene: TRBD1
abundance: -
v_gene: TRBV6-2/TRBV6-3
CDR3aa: CASSPQTGGAWGTNEKLFF
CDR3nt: TGTGCCAGCAGCCCTCAGACAGGGGGCGCGTGGGGCACTAATGAAAAACTGTTTTTT

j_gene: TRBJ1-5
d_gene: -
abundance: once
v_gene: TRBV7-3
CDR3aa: CASSQGSVNSNQPQHF
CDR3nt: TGTGCCAGCAGCCAGGGGTCCGTAAATAGCAATCAGCCCCAGCATTTT

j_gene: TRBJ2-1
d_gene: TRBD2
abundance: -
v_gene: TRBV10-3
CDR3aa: CAITLNPAGGTYNEQFF
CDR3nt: TGTGCCATCACCCTCAACCCGGCGGGAGGAACCTACAATGAGCAGTTCTTC

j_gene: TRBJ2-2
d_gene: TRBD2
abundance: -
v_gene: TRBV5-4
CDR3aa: CASSGGAGGRLNTGELFF
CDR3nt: TGTGCCAGCAGCGGAGGAGCGGGCGGGAGATTGAACACCGGGGAGCTGTTTTTT

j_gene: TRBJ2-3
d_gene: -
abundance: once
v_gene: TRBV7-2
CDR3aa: CASSPGVDTQYF
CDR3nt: TGTGCCAGCAGCCCAGGGGTAGATACGCAGTATTTT

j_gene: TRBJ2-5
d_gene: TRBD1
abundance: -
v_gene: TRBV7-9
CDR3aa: CASSSGQAQETQYF
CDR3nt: TGTGCCAGCAGCTCGGGACAGGCGCAAGAGACCCAGTACTTC

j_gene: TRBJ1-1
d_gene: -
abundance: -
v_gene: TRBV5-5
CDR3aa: CASSLVVAAAPNTEAFF
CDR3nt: TGTGCCAGCAGCTTGGTAGTAGCGGCAGCCCCGAACACTGAAGCTTTCTTT

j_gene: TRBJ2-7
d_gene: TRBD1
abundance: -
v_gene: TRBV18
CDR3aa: CASSQGQGASYEQYF
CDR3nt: TGTGCCAGCTCTCAGGGACAGGGGGCGTCCTACGAGCAGTACTTC

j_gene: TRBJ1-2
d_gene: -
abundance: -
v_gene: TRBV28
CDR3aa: CASSPQGLVGYTF
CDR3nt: TGTGCCAGCAGTCCACAGGGATTGGTTGGCTACACCTTC

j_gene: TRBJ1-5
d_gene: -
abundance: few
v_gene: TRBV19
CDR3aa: CASSIDENRRSNQPQHF
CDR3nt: TGTGCCAGTAGTATAGACGAGAACAGACGGAGCAATCAGCCCCAGCATTTT

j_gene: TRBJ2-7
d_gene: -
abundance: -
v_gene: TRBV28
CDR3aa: CASSFFGQNYEQYF
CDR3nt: -

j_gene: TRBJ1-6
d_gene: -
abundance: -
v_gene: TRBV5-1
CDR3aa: CASSLAGSSNSPLHF
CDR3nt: TGCGCCAGCAGCTTGGCCGGGTCATCTAATTCACCCCTCCACTTT

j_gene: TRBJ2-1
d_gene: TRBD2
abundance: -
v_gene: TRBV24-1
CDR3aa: CATSDGGGTSGRRYEQFF
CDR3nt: TGTGCCACCAGTGACGGGGGCGGGACTAGCGGGAGGAGGTATGAGCAGTTCTTC

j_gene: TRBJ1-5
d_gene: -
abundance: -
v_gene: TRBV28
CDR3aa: CASSFGGQPQHF
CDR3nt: TGTGCCAGCAGTTTCGGAGGTCAGCCCCAGCATTTT

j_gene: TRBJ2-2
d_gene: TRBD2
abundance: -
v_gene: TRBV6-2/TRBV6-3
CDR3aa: CASSEGLGGTGELFF
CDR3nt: TGTGCCAGCAGTGAGGGACTAGGGGGTACCGGGGAGCTGTTTTTT

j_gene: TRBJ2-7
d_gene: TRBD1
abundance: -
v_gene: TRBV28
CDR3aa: CASSFRGIVYEQYF
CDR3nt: TGTGCCAGCAGTTTCAGGGGGATCGTCTACGAGCAGTACTTC

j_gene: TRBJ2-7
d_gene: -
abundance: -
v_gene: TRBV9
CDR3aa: CASSVEDRAGGFYEQYF
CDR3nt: TGTGCCAGCAGCGTAGAAGATAGGGCAGGGGGGTTCTACGAGCAGTACTTC

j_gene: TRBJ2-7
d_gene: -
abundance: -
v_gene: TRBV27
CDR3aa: CASSFRGTSSYEQYF
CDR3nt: TGTGCCAGCAGTTTTCGCGGGACGAGCTCCTACGAGCAGTACTTC

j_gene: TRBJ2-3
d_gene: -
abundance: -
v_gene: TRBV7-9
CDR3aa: CASSLARSETTSTDTQYF
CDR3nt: TGTGCCAGCAGCTTAGCGAGGTCCGAGACCACTAGCACAGATACGCAGTATTTT

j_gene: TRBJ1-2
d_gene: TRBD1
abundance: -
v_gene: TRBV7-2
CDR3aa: CASSLAGTGDYGYTF
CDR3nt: TGTGCCAGCAGCTTAGCCGGGACAGGGGACTATGGCTACACCTTC

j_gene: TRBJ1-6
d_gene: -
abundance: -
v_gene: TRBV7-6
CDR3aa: CASSQGQLNSPLHF
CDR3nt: TGTGCCAGCAGCCAGGGGCAGCTTAATTCACCCCTCCACTTT

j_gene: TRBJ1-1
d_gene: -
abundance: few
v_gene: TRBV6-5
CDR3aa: CASTRDSVNTEAFF
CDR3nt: TGTGCCAGCACTAGAGACAGTGTGAACACTGAAGCTTTCTTT

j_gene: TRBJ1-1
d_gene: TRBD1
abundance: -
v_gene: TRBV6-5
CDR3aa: CASSYRGRNTEAFF
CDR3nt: TGTGCCAGCAGTTATAGGGGGCGCAACACTGAAGCTTTCTTT

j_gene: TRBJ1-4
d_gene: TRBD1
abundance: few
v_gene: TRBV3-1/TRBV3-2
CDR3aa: CASSQTTRGIEYLFF
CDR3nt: TGTGCCAGCAGCCAAACAACCAGGGGGATAGAGTATCTGTTTTTT

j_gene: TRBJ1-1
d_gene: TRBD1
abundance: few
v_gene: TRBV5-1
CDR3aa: CASSVRTGIGRNTEAFF
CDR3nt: TGCGCCAGCAGCGTCCGGACAGGGATAGGAAGAAACACTGAAGCTTTCTTT

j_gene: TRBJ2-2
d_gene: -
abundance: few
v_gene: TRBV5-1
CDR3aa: CASSLIGAGFGGELFF
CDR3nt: TGCGCCAGCAGCTTGATTGGAGCTGGTTTTGGCGGGGAGCTGTTTTTT

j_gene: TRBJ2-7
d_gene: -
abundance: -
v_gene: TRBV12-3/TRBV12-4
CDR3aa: CASSLSGLDEQYF
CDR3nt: TGTGCCAGCAGTTTATCAGGGTTGGATGAGCAGTACTTC

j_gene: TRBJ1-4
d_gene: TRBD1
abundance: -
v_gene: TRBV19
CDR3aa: CASSKSGQGALRSEKLFF
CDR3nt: TGTGCCAGTAGTAAGTCGGGACAGGGGGCCCTTCGTTCGGAAAAACTGTTTTTT

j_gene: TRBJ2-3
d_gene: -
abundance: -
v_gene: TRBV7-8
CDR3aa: CASSLVSGSSTDTQYF
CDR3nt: TGTGCCAGCAGCTTAGTGAGCGGCTCTAGCACAGATACGCAGTATTTT

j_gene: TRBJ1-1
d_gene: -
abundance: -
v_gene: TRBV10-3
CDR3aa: CATDQGNTEAFF
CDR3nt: TGTGCCACCGATCAGGGGAACACTGAAGCTTTCTTT

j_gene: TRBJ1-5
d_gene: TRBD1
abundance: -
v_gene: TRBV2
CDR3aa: CASEGQEKPQHF
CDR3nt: TGTGCCAGCGAGGGACAGGAGAAGCCCCAGCATTTT

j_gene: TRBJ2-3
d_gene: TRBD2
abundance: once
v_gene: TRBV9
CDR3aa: CASSIGTSGSTDTQYF
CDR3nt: TGTGCCAGCAGCATAGGGACTAGCGGGAGCACAGATACGCAGTATTTT

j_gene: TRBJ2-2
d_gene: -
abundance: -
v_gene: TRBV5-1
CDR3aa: CASSLAGNLGELFF
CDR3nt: TGCGCCAGCAGCTTGGCGGGGAACCTCGGGGAGCTGTTTTTT

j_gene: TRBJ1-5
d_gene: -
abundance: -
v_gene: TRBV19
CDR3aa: CASSIDQVIAQPQHF
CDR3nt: TGTGCCAGTAGTATAGATCAGGTTATTGCTCAGCCCCAGCATTTT

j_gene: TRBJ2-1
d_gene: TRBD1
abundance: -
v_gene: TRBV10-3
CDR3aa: CAISERTGSINEQFF
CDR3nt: TGTGCCATCAGTGAGAGGACAGGGAGTATCAATGAGCAGTTCTTC

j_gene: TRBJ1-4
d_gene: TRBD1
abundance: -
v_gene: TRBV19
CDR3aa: CASRRQGSAEKLFF
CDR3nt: TGTGCCAGTAGGCGACAGGGGAGCGCTGAAAAACTGTTTTTT

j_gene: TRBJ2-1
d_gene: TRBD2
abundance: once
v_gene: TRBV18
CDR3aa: CASSLFQGTSGSTDEQFF
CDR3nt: TGTGCCAGCTCACTCTTCCAAGGGACTAGCGGGAGCACTGATGAGCAGTTCTTC

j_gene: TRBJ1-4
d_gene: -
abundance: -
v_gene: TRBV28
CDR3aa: CASRGVGSAEKLFF
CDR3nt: TGTGCCAGCAGGGGTGTAGGCAGCGCTGAAAAACTGTTTTTT

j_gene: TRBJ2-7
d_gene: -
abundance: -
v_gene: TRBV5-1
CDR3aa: CASSKTETYEQYF
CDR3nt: TGCGCCAGCTCAAAGACAGAAACCTACGAGCAGTACTTC

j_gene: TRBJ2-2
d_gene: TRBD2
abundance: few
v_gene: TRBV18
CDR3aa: CASSRGGPAGELFF
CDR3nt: TGTGCCAGCTCACGGGGAGGGCCTGCCGGGGAGCTGTTTTTT

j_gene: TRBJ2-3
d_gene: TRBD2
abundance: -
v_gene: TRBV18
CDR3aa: CASSPPSGSTDTQYF
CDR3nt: TGTGCCAGCTCACCACCTAGCGGGAGCACAGATACGCAGTATTTT

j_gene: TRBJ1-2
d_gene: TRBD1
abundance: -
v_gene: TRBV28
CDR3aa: CASSLWRDRLYYGYTF
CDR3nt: TGTGCCAGCAGTTTATGGCGGGACAGACTTTATTATGGCTACACCTTC

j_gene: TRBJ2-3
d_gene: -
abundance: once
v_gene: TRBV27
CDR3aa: CASSRAGMENTQYF
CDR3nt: TGTGCCAGCAGTCGAGCGGGTATGGAGAATACGCAGTATTTT

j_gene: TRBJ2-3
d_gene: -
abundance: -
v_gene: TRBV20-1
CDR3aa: CSAPNTDTQYF
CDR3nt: TGCAGTGCTCCCAACACAGATACGCAGTATTTT

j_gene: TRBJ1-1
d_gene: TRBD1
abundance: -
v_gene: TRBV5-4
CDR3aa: CASSLGQGASTEAFF
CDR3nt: TGTGCCAGCAGCTTGGGTCAGGGGGCGAGCACTGAAGCTTTCTTT

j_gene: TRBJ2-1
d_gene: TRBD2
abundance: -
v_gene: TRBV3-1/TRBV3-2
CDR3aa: CASSQLTLTSGPYNEQFF
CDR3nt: TGTGCCAGCAGCCAACTTACTTTGACTAGCGGGCCTTACAATGAGCAGTTCTTC

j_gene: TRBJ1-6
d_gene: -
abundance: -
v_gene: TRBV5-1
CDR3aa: CASSLIPGGDLPLHF
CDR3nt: TGCGCCAGCAGCTTAATCCCTGGAGGGGATCTACCCCTCCACTTT

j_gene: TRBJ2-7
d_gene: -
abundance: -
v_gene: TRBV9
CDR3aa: CASSVSTGEQYF
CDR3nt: TGTGCCAGCAGCGTATCCACCGGGGAGCAGTACTTC

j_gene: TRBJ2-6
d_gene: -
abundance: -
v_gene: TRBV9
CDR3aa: CASSVGGGSGANVLTF
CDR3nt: TGTGCCAGCAGCGTAGGAGGGGGCTCTGGGGCCAACGTCCTGACTTTC